The rows below give T cell receptor beta chains drawn from one sample of a study of blood T cell repertoires in COVID-19. TCRdb's copy holds only in-frame clones and misses some; the assay was immunoSEQ multiplex PCR. Found here are about 230,000 clones, around 85% of them singletons; the top ten hold 7.9%. The source material was peripheral blood. Receptors originate from an elderly woman with acute or convalescent COVID-19. CDR3s include the opening cysteine and the closing phenylalanine or tryptophan. The D gene is left open where the match is weak. Size is stated for part of the rows, as once, few or many counts, or as a class when the clone is expanded.

V: TRBV5-1; size: NA; D: TRBD1; J: TRBJ1-2; DNA: TGCGCCAGCAGCTTGTTGGGGACAGGATCCTATGGCTACACCTTC; CDR3: CASSLLGTGSYGYTF
V: TRBV28; size: once; D: NA; J: TRBJ1-1; DNA: TGTGCCAGCAGTTTATGGACAGGCGAAGCTTTCTTT; CDR3: CASSLWTGEAFF
V: TRBV12-3/TRBV12-4; size: once; D: NA; J: TRBJ1-5; DNA: TGTGCCAGCAGTTTAATTCTAGGACAGCCCCAGCATTTT; CDR3: CASSLILGQPQHF
V: TRBV24-1; size: NA; D: TRBD1; J: TRBJ2-1; DNA: TGTGCCACCAGTGATTTAAGTTCGGCGGGGACAGGGCCGTACAATGAGCAGTTCTTC; CDR3: CATSDLSSAGTGPYNEQFF
V: TRBV18; size: NA; D: NA; J: TRBJ2-3; DNA: TGTGCCAGCTCACCATATGGCACAGATACGCAGTATTTT; CDR3: CASSPYGTDTQYF
V: TRBV18; size: NA; D: NA; J: TRBJ2-5; DNA: TGTGCCAGCTCACCCCCTATGGGGGGAGAGACCCAGTACTTC; CDR3: CASSPPMGGETQYF
V: TRBV11-2; size: NA; D: NA; J: TRBJ1-6; DNA: TGTGCCAGCAGCTTAGATGGGCGGGATTCACCCCTCCACTTT; CDR3: CASSLDGRDSPLHF
V: TRBV29-1; size: NA; D: NA; J: TRBJ1-4; DNA: TGCAGCGTGGGGAAGGGGATTAATGAAAAACTGTTTTTT; CDR3: CSVGKGINEKLFF
V: TRBV7-9; size: NA; D: TRBD2; J: TRBJ2-5; DNA: TGTGCCAGCAGCTTATGGCCAGCTAGCGGGGAGACCCAGTACTTC; CDR3: CASSLWPASGETQYF
V: TRBV6-6; size: NA; D: TRBD2; J: TRBJ2-7; DNA: TGTGCCAGCAGTCAGACTAGCGGGGGCCTGAGCTCCTACGAGCAGTACTTC; CDR3: CASSQTSGGLSSYEQYF
V: TRBV14; size: once; D: TRBD2; J: TRBJ2-5; DNA: TGTGCCAGCAGCCATTTTTGGACTAGCGGCATTGAGACCCAGTACTTC; CDR3: CASSHFWTSGIETQYF
V: TRBV3-1/TRBV3-2; size: NA; D: TRBD1; J: TRBJ1-1; DNA: TGTGCCAGCAGCCCCAACCCACAGGGGACGGGCACTGAAGCTTTCTTT; CDR3: CASSPNPQGTGTEAFF
V: TRBV4-1; size: once; D: TRBD2; J: TRBJ2-3; DNA: TGCGCCAGCAGCCAAGATGGGAGGGCGGGCTCAGTAGGCACAGATACGCAGTATTTT; CDR3: CASSQDGRAGSVGTDTQYF
V: TRBV12-5; size: few; D: NA; J: TRBJ2-1; DNA: TGTGCTAGTGGTTTGGTACGTTGGTACGGTGAGCAGTTCTTC; CDR3: CASGLVRWYGEQFF
V: TRBV3-1/TRBV3-2; size: NA; D: TRBD2; J: TRBJ2-1; DNA: TGTGCCAGCAGCGGCATGGGACTAGCGGGAGGGGATGAGCAGTTCTTC; CDR3: CASSGMGLAGGDEQFF
V: TRBV5-6; size: NA; D: NA; J: TRBJ2-7; DNA: TGTGCCAGCAACGACAGGAAGGCGAAGCGGGGCCAAACCTACGAGCAGTACTTC; CDR3: CASNDRKAKRGQTYEQYF
V: TRBV11-1; size: many; D: NA; J: TRBJ2-3; DNA: TGTGCCAGCAGCTTTGCACTAGGGCGCACCACAGATACGCAGTATTTT; CDR3: CASSFALGRTTDTQYF
V: TRBV5-1; size: NA; D: NA; J: TRBJ2-5; DNA: TGCGCCAGCAGCTTAGGTAGCACGGGAGAGGGAGAGACCCAGTACTTC; CDR3: CASSLGSTGEGETQYF
V: TRBV10-1; size: NA; D: TRBD2; J: TRBJ2-1; DNA: TGCCCCACCACCCGACCGCGGGGGGCCCTCAATGAGCAGTTCTTC; CDR3: CPTTRPRGALNEQFF
V: TRBV5-1; size: NA; D: NA; J: TRBJ1-4; DNA: TGCGCCAGCAGCTCTAGCTACCCCCAGGCTAATGAAAAACTGTTTTTT; CDR3: CASSSSYPQANEKLFF
V: TRBV2; size: NA; D: NA; J: TRBJ2-7; DNA: TGTGCCAGCAGAGGGGGGGACAGGTTCGCCGAGCAGTACTTC; CDR3: CASRGGDRFAEQYF
V: TRBV12-3/TRBV12-4; size: NA; D: TRBD2; J: TRBJ2-5; DNA: TGTGCCAGCAGAACAACTAGCGCCGCAACTTACTTC; CDR3: CASRTTSAATYF
V: TRBV5-8; size: NA; D: TRBD2; J: TRBJ2-7; DNA: TGTGCCAGCAGCTGGGGACTAGCGGATTACGAGCAGTACTTC; CDR3: CASSWGLADYEQYF